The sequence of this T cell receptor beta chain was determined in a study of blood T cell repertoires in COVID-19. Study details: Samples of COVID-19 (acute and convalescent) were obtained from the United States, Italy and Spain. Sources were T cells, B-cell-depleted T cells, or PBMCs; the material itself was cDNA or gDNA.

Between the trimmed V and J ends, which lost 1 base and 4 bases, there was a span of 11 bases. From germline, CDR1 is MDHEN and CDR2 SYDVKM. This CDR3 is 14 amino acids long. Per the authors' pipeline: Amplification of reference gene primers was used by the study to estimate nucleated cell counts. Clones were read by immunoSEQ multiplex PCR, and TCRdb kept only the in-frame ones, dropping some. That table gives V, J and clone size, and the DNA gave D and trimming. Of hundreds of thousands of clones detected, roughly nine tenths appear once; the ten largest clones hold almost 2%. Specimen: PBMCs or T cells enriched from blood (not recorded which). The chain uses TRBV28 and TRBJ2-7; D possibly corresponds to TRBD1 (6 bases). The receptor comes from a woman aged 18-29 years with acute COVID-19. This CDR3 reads CASSLSTGWYEQYF. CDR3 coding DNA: TGTGCCAGCAGTTTATCAACAGGGTGGTACGAGCAGTACTTC.